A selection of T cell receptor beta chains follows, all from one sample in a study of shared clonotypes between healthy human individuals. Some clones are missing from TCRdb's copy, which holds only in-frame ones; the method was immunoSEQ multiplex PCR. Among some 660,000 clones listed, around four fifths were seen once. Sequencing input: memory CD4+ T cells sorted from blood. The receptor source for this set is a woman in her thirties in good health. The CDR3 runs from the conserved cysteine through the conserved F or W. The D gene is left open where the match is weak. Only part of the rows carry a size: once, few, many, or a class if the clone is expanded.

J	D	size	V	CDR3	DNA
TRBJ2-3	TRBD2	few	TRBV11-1	CASSLVSSGIVSTQYF	TGTGCCAGCAGCTTAGTTTCTAGCGGAATTGTATCTACGCAGTATTTT
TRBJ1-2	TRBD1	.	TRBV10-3	CAISPGQGLYGYTF	TGTGCCATCAGCCCGGGACAGGGTCTTTATGGCTACACCTTC
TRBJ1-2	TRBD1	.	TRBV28	CASSSIRDREGYTF	TGTGCCAGCAGCTCGATCCGGGACAGGGAGGGCTACACCTTC
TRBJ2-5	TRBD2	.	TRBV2	CASSPGLAGGLQETQYF	TGTGCCAGCAGCCCGGGACTAGCGGGAGGGCTCCAAGAGACCCAGTACTTC
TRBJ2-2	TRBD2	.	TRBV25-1	CASSGTSGNTGELFF	TGTGCCAGCAGTGGGACTAGCGGAAACACCGGGGAGCTGTTTTTT
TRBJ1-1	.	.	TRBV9	CASSVAMVLSEAFF	TGTGCCAGCAGCGTAGCTATGGTTCTTAGCGAAGCTTTCTTT
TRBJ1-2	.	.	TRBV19	CASSATETYGYTF	TGTGCCAGTAGTGCCACAGAGACCTATGGCTACACCTTC
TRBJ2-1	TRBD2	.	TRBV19	CASKGLAGSEQFF	TGTGCCAGTAAGGGACTAGCGGGGTCTGAGCAGTTCTTC
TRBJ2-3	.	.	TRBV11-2	CASSLGSHLTDTQYF	TGTGCCAGCAGCTTAGGCAGCCACCTCACAGATACGCAGTATTTT
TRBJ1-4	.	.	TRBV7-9	CASTRGGAGEKLFF	TGTGCCAGCACGCGTGGGGGCGCGGGGGAAAAACTGTTTTTT